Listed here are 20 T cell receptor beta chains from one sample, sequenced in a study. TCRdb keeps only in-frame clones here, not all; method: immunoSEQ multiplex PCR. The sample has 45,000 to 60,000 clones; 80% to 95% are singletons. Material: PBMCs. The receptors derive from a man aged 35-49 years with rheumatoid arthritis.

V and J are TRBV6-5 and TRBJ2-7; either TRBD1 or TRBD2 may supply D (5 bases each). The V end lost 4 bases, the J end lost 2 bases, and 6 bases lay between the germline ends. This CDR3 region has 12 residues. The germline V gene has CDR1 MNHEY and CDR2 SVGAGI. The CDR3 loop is CASSSGPYEQYF. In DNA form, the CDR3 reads TGTGCCAGCAGTTCGGGGCCCTACGAGCAGTACTTC.

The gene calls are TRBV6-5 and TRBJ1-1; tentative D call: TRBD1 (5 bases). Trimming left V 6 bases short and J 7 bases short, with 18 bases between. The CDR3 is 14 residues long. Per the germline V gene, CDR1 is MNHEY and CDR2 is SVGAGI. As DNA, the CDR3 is TGTGCCAGCAGAGCTAGGTGGGAGACAGTTGAAGCTTTCTTT. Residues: CASRARWETVEAFF.

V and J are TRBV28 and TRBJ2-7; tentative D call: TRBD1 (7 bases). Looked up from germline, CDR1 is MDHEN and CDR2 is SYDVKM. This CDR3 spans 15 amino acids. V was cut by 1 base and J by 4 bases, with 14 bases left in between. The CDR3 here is CASSLLGQGGYEQYF. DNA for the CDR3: TGTGCCAGCAGTTTATTGGGCCAGGGGGGATACGAGCAGTACTTC.

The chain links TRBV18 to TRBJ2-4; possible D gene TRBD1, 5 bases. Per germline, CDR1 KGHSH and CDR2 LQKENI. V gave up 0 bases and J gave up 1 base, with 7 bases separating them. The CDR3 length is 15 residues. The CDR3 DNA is TGTGCCAGCTCACCACCACAGGCGGCCAAAAACATTCAGTACTTC. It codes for CASSPPQAAKNIQYF.

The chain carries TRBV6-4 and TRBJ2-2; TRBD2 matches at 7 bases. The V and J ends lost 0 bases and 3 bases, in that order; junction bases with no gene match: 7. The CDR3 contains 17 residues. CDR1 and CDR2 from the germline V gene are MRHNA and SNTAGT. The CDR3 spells CASSDSGGSSDTGELFF. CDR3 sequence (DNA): TGTGCCAGCAGTGACTCCGGCGGGAGCTCCGACACCGGGGAGCTGTTTTTT.

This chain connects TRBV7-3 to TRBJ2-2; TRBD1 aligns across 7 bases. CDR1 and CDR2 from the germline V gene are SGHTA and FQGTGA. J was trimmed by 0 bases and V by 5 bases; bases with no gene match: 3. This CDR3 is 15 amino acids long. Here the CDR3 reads CASSEGTANTGELFF. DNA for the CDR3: TGTGCCAGCAGCGAGGGGACAGCGAACACCGGGGAGCTGTTTTTT.

The chain's CDR3 is CASSFGATDAYEQYF. CDR3 bases: TGTGCCAGCAGCTTCGGCGCGACAGACGCCTACGAGCAGTACTTC. V is TRBV11-2 and J is TRBJ2-7; possible D gene TRBD1, 5 bases. Trimming shortened V by 3 bases and J by 2 bases, and 14 bases separated the two germline ends. Germline lookup yields CDR1 SGHAT and CDR2 FQNNGV. This CDR3 comprises 15 residues. The complete variable domain, with remaining parts taken from reference TRBV11-2 and TRBJ2-7, reads EAGVAQSPRYKIIEKRQSVAFWCNPISGHATLYWYQQILGQGPKLLIQFQNNGVVDDSQLPKDRFSAERLKGVDSTLKIQPAKLEDSAVYLCASSFGATDAYEQYFGPGTRLTVT.

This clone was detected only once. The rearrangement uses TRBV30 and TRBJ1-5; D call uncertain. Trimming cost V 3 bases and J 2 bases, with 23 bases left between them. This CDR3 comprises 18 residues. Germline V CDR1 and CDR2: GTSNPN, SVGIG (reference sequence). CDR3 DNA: TGTGCCTGGAGCCCCCCCGGCGGGTTAATCTCGGGCAATCAGCCCCAGCATTTT. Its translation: CAWSPPGGLISGNQPQHF.

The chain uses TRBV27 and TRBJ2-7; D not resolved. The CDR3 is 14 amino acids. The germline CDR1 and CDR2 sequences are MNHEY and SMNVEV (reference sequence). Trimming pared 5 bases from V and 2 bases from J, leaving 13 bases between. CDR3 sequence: CASSLPGRAYEQYF. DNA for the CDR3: TGTGCCAGCAGTCTCCCTGGCAGAGCCTACGAGCAGTACTTC.

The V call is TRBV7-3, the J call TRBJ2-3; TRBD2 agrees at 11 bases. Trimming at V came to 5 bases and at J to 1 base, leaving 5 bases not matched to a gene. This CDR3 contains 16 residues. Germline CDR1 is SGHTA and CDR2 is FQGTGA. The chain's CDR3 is CASSDAGLAGTDTQYF. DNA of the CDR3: TGTGCCAGCAGCGATGCGGGACTAGCGGGCACAGATACGCAGTATTTT.

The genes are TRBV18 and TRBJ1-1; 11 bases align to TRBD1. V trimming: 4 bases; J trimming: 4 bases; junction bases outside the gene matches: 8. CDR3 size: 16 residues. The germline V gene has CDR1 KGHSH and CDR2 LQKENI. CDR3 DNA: TGTGCCAGCTCACTGGACAGGGGGCAATTGAGCACTGAAGCTTTCTTT. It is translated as CASSLDRGQLSTEAFF.

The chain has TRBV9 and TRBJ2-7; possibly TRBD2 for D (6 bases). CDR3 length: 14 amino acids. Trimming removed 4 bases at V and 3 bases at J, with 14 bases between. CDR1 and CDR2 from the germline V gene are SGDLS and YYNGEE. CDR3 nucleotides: TGTGCCAGCAGCCCTCGGGAGTCGAGCTACGAGCAGTACTTC. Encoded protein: CASSPRESSYEQYF.

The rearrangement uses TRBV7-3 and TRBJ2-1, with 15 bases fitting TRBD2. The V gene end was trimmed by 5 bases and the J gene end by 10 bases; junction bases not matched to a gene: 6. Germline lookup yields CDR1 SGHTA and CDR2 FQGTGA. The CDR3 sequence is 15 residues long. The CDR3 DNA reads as TGTGCCAGCAGCAAGGGACTAGCGGGAGGCTTGGAGCAGTTCTTC. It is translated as CASSKGLAGGLEQFF.

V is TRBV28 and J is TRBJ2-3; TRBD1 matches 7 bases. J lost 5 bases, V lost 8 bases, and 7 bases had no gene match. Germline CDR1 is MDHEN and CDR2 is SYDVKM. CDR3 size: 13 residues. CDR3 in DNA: TGTGCCAGCTCATTACAGGGGCGAGATACGCAGTATTTT. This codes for CASSLQGRDTQYF.

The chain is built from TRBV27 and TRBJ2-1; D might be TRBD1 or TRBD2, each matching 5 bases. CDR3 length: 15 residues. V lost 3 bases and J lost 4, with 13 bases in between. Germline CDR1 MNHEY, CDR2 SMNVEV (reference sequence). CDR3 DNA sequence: TGTGCCAGCAGTTTTTCCGGGACGAGTTACAATGAGCAGTTCTTC. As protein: CASSFSGTSYNEQFF.

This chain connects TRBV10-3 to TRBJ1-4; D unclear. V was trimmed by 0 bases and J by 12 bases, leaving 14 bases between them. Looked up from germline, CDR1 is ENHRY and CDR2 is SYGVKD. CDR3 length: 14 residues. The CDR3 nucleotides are TGTGCCATCAGTGAGTCGATGGGTAATGGCGAACTGTTTTTT. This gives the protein CAISESMGNGELFF.

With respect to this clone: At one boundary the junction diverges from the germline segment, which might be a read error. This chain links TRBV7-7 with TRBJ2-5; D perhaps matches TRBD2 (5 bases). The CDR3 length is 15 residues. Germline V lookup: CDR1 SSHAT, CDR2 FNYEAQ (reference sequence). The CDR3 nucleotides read TGTGCTAGCAGCTTAAGGCTAGCACGGGAAGAGACCCAGTACTTC. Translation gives CASSLRLAREETQYF.

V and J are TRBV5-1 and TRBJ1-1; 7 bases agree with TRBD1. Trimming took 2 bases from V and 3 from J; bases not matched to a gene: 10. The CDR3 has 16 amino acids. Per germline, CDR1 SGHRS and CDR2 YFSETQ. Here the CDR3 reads CASSLYRGTTHTEAFF. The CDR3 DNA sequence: TGCGCCAGCAGCTTATACAGGGGAACCACCCACACTGAAGCTTTCTTT.

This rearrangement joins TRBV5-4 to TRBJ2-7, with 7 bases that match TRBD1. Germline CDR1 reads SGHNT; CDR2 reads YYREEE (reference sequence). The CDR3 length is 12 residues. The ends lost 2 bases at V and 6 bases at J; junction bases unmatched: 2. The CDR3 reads CASSFGQAEQYF. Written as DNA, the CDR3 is TGTGCCAGCAGCTTCGGACAGGCCGAGCAGTACTTC.

The CDR3 here is CASSSLAGSGNEQFF. The CDR3 DNA follows: TGTGCCAGCAGCTCCCTAGCGGGGTCAGGCAATGAGCAGTTCTTC. The chain uses TRBV11-3 and TRBJ2-1; 9 bases agree with TRBD2. CDR1 and CDR2 (germline): SGHNT, YENEEA. With 4 bases clipped from V and 6 bases from J, the junction kept 7 bases outside the gene matches. The CDR3 sequence is 15 residues long.